A selection of T cell receptor beta chains follows, all from one sample in a study of cytomegalovirus exposure and HLA in healthy donors. Some clones are missing from TCRdb's copy, which holds only in-frame ones; the method was immunoSEQ multiplex PCR. Here the sample spans some 100,000 clones, roughly 80% being singletons. The sequenced material came from PBMCs. The receptor source for this set is a male donor in good health and CMV-seropositive. CDR3s include the opening cysteine and the closing phenylalanine or tryptophan. Each record gives: CDR3 protein, CDR3 DNA, V gene, clone size, J gene, D gene. D genes are given only for firm matches. Clone size is given for some rows only: seen once, a few or many times, or a class if the clone is expanded.

CDR3: CAWSKGTGSTNEKLFF
DNA: TGTGCCTGGAGTAAGGGGACAGGCTCAACTAATGAAAAACTGTTTTTT
V: TRBV30
size: NA
J: TRBJ1-4
D: TRBD1

CDR3: CAWRQTNTEAFF
DNA: TGTGCCTGGAGACAGACGAACACTGAAGCTTTCTTT
V: TRBV30
size: NA
J: TRBJ1-1
D: NA

CDR3: CASSPWTGINQPQHF
DNA: TGCGCCAGCAGCCCCTGGACAGGGATCAATCAGCCCCAGCATTTT
V: TRBV4-1
size: NA
J: TRBJ1-5
D: TRBD1

CDR3: CSVESENQPQHF
DNA: TGCAGCGTTGAATCGGAGAATCAGCCCCAGCATTTT
V: TRBV29-1
size: few
J: TRBJ1-5
D: NA

CDR3: CASSPVRETDTQYF
DNA: TGCGCCAGCAGCCCCGTCAGGGAAACAGATACGCAGTATTTT
V: TRBV5-1
size: once
J: TRBJ2-3
D: NA

CDR3: CASSLVLSGGFDEQFF
DNA: TGTGCCAGCAGCTTAGTATTAAGCGGGGGTTTCGATGAGCAGTTCTTC
V: TRBV7-2
size: NA
J: TRBJ2-1
D: TRBD2

CDR3: CASSEAENTDTQYF
DNA: TGTGCCAGCAGTGAAGCGGAGAACACAGATACGCAGTATTTT
V: TRBV2
size: once
J: TRBJ2-3
D: NA

CDR3: CASSDGTGGYEQYF
DNA: TGTGCCAGCAGTGACGGGACAGGGGGGTACGAGCAGTACTTC
V: TRBV2
size: NA
J: TRBJ2-7
D: TRBD1

CDR3: CASSEGQGGETQYF
DNA: TGTGCCAGCAGTGAAGGCCAGGGTGGAGAGACCCAGTACTTC
V: TRBV2
size: NA
J: TRBJ2-5
D: NA

CDR3: CASSMALSGELFF
DNA: TGTGCCAGTAGTATGGCATTGTCCGGGGAGCTGTTTTTT
V: TRBV19
size: NA
J: TRBJ2-2
D: NA

CDR3: CASSLTGQVGTDTQYF
DNA: TGTGCCAGCAGCTTAACGGGGCAGGTTGGCACAGATACGCAGTATTTT
V: TRBV7-3
size: NA
J: TRBJ2-3
D: NA

CDR3: CASSSNRAKNTEAFF
DNA: TGTGCCAGCAGTTCTAACAGGGCCAAGAACACTGAAGCTTTCTTT
V: TRBV6-5
size: NA
J: TRBJ1-1
D: NA

CDR3: CASSLGGGPTETQYF
DNA: TGTGCCAGCAGCCTAGGGGGGGGGCCAACGGAGACCCAGTACTTC
V: TRBV7-6
size: NA
J: TRBJ2-5
D: NA

CDR3: CASSQDLVSGGYEQYF
DNA: TGCGCCAGCAGCCAAGATCTGGTCAGCGGGGGATACGAGCAGTACTTC
V: TRBV4-3
size: NA
J: TRBJ2-7
D: TRBD2

CDR3: CASSQGAGYGYTF
DNA: TGTGCCAGCAGCCAGGGGGCTGGCTATGGCTACACCTTC
V: TRBV7-3
size: NA
J: TRBJ1-2
D: TRBD1

CDR3: CASKRQGAFQPQHF
DNA: TGTGCCAGCAAGAGGCAGGGGGCGTTTCAGCCCCAGCATTTT
V: TRBV6-1
size: NA
J: TRBJ1-5
D: TRBD1

CDR3: CASSASGGADTQYF
DNA: TGTGCCAGCAGTGCTAGCGGGGGGGCAGATACGCAGTATTTT
V: TRBV6-4
size: many
J: TRBJ2-3
D: TRBD2

CDR3: CASSQDNSANYGYTF
DNA: TGCGCCAGCAGCCAAGATAACAGTGCAAACTATGGCTACACCTTC
V: TRBV4-3
size: NA
J: TRBJ1-2
D: NA